This T cell receptor (beta chain) stems from a study of blood T cell repertoires in COVID-19. Study at large: Sites across the United States, Italy and Spain contributed samples from acute and convalescent COVID-19. T cells, B-cell-depleted T cells, or PBMCs supplied cDNA or gDNA.

Repertoires were generated with immunoSEQ multiplex PCR, while TCRdb's copy carries only in-frame clones and drops some. The sample lists around 310,000 clones, around 90% seen once, with more than 0.85% in the top ten. V was pared by 0 bases and J by 5 bases, with 10 bases of the junction left unmatched. The CDR3 consists of 17 residues. Looked up from germline, CDR1 is SGHRS and CDR2 is YFSETQ. Seattle researchers signed up patients amid active infection and tracked them longitudinally. Sequencing was carried out using peripheral blood. The origin of this receptor is a woman aged 40-49 years with COVID-19, enrolled during active disease. This chain uses TRBV5-1 with TRBJ1-1, with 10 bases identical to TRBD1. The CDR3 DNA follows: TGCGCCAGCAGCTTGGCCGTCGGGGGACAGGGGAGGACTGAAGCTTTCTTT. Its translation: CASSLAVGGQGRTEAFF.